The clone carrying this T cell receptor (beta chain) has a handful of counts. This entry belongs to a study of T-cell memory formation after mild COVID-19. Each CDR3 protein gets one entry after TCRdb re-called the 5' RACE reads with MiXCR. Here the sample spans 550,000 to 700,000 distinct CDR3 sequences, around 16% being singletons. The source of this sequence is an adult woman who had mild COVID-19 (a few samples of this study predate the infection). Cell type and time point are not known. Sequencing was done on a sample of PBMCs or a T cell subset sorted from them (not recorded which).

CDR3 protein: CASFDLQENGNTIYF. In DNA, the CDR3 is TGTGCCAGCTTTGATCTGCAAGAAAATGGAAACACCATATATTTT. The chain employs TRBV18 and TRBJ1-3; D remains ambiguous. Trimming cost V 7 bases and J 3 bases, with 16 bases left between them. CDR1 and CDR2 (germline): KGHSH, LQKENI. This CDR3 has 15 amino acids.